Following are 17 T cell receptor beta chains from one sample sequenced in a study of molecular identifiers for immune sequencing clone quantification. TCRdb re-derived calls from the PCR reads in MiXCR, one entry per CDR3 protein. Of over 300,000 distinct CDR3 sequences in the sample, about 23% were seen once. The sample consisted of naive CD8+ T cells from blood, with Jurkat cell RNA spiked in. The subset: FACS-sorted CD8+CD4-CCR7+CD45RA+ naive T cells. The receptors derive from a human donor in good health. Some libraries in this study had Jurkat cell RNA spiked in.

This clonotype showed up just once. Given a much more abundant clone one base away, this may be a read error. The chain joins TRBV4-3 to TRBJ2-3; maybe TRBD1 (6 bases). The V end lost 1 base, the J end lost 1 base, and 9 bases lay between the germline ends. The CDR3 is 15 residues long. Germline V gene lookup returns CDR1 LGHNA and CDR2 YSLEER. The chain's CDR3 is CASSQARQGTDTQYF. The CDR3 bases are TGCGCCAGCAGCCAAGCCCGACAGGGCACAGATACGCAGTATTTT.

The chain links TRBV4-1 to TRBJ2-5; D is possibly TRBD1 or TRBD2 (6 bases each). Trimming removed 4 bases from V and 5 bases from J, with 17 bases in between. Germline CDR1 is MGHRA and CDR2 is YSYEKL. This CDR3 has 15 residues. CDR3 sequence (DNA): TGCGCCAGCAGCCCGACTGGCGGGACATCTGAGACCCAGTACTTC. Translation: CASSPTGGTSETQYF.

The sample holds many counts of this clonotype. The chain combines TRBV20-1 with TRBJ2-7; a possible D gene is TRBD1 (6 bases). Germline CDR1 is DFQATT and CDR2 is SNEGSKA (reference sequence). V lost 4 bases, J lost 1 base, and 17 bases lay in between. The CDR3 runs 15 residues. CDR3 DNA sequence: TGCAGTGCTATCCCCGGGACAAAGGTATCCTACGAGCAGTACTTC. Encoded protein: CSAIPGTKVSYEQYF.

This clonotype was counted many times. The chain links TRBV4-1 to TRBJ2-7, with a tentative D call TRBD1 (5 bases). Germline assignment: CDR1 MGHRA and CDR2 YSYEKL. V was shortened by 1 base and J by 0 bases, with 13 bases between the two germline ends. This CDR3 contains 16 residues. The CDR3 here is CASSQAQGAFSYEQYF. The CDR3 nucleotides read TGCGCCAGCAGCCAAGCCCAGGGCGCCTTCTCCTACGAGCAGTACTTC.

This chain connects TRBV19 to TRBJ1-1; D is unresolved. Germline V lookup: CDR1 LNHDA, CDR2 SQIVND (reference sequence). The CDR3 totals 14 residues. Trimming removed 3 bases from V and 2 bases from J, with 10 bases in between. CDR3 protein: CASSIISANTEAFF. The CDR3 bases are TGTGCCAGTAGTATCATTTCGGCCAACACTGAAGCTTTCTTT.

Comments on this clonotype: One end of the junction does not line up with germline, which may come from a read error. The rearrangement joins TRBV11-2 to TRBJ2-1, with 11 bases identical to TRBD2. From germline, CDR1 is SGHAT and CDR2 FQNNGV. This CDR3 is 14 amino acids long. The CDR3 reads CASSGTSGDNEQSF. CDR3 nucleotides: TGTGCCAGCTCAGGGACTAGCGGAGACAATGAGCAGTCCTTC.

Remarks on this clonotype: This likely comes from a read error, as the CDR3 has no conserved phenylalanine or tryptophan at its end. The chain uses TRBV4-1 and TRBJ1-1, with 8 bases identical to TRBD1. Germline V gene data show CDR1 as MGHRA and CDR2 as YSYEKL. After removal of 3 bases from V and 3 bases from J, the junction contained 3 bases not matched to a gene. This CDR3 comprises 14 residues. CDR3 protein: CASSQLQGDTEAFV. The CDR3 coding sequence is TGCGCCAGCAGCCAGCTACAGGGGGACACTGAAGCTTTCGTT.

CDR3 sequence (DNA): TGTGCCAGCAGACTGGGGGCACAAGATACGCAGTATTTT. It encodes CASRLGAQDTQYF. The V gene is TRBV25-1, the J gene TRBJ2-3; tentative D call: TRBD1 (6 bases). The V and J ends lost 6 bases and 5 bases respectively, with 12 bases between them. The CDR3 extends over 13 amino acids. Germline V gene lookup returns CDR1 MGHDK and CDR2 SYGVNS.

This clonotype was seen ten or more times. This chain connects TRBV6-5 to TRBJ2-7; TRBD2 agrees at 7 bases. CDR1 MNHEY and CDR2 SVGAGI come from the germline V gene. The CDR3 is made up of 15 amino acids. J was trimmed by 0 bases and V by 5 bases; bases with no gene match: 7. Written as DNA, the CDR3 is TGTGCCAGCAGTGACACCGGGGGGAGCTCCTACGAGCAGTACTTC. Translating gives CASSDTGGSSYEQYF.

This clonotype was seen only a few times. This chain uses TRBV29-1 with TRBJ2-1; TRBD1 aligns across 10 bases. The CDR3 sequence is 15 residues long. Germline V lookup: CDR1 SQVTM, CDR2 ANQGSEA. The ends lost 4 bases at V and 8 bases at J; junction bases unmatched: 11. DNA for the CDR3: TGCAGCGTTGGAAAGAGGGACAGGGGAGAAGATGAGCAGTTCTTC. Translating gives CSVGKRDRGEDEQFF.

The chain uses TRBV13 and TRBJ2-5; tentative D call: TRBD2 (5 bases). V gave up 3 bases and J gave up 0 bases, with 11 bases separating them. The CDR3 loop spans 15 amino acids. The germline gives CDR1 PRHDT, CDR2 FYEKMQ (reference sequence). The CDR3 nucleotides read TGTGCCAGCAGCTTTCCCCTCGGGGACCAAGAGACCCAGTACTTC. Protein product: CASSFPLGDQETQYF.

This clonotype showed up many times. V gene TRBV11-3 combines with J gene TRBJ2-1; unclear D gene. The V gene's germline CDR1 is SGHNT and CDR2 YENEEA. Trimming removed 3 bases from V and 8 bases from J, with 11 bases in between. The CDR3 runs 13 residues. CDR3: CASSFRSVDEQFF. The CDR3 region has the DNA TGTGCCAGCAGCTTTAGGTCTGTCGATGAGCAGTTCTTC.

This clonotype has only a few counts. The genes are TRBV9 and TRBJ2-3; a possible D gene is TRBD2 (5 bases). The germline gives CDR1 SGDLS, CDR2 YYNGEE. Trimming removed 0 bases at V and 0 bases at J, with 11 bases between. The CDR3 sequence is 16 residues long. The CDR3 spells CASSVGTRFSTDTQYF. The CDR3 coding sequence is TGTGCCAGCAGCGTAGGTACTAGATTTAGCACAGATACGCAGTATTTT.

This clonotype was counted ten times or more. The rearrangement uses TRBV4-3 and TRBJ2-7; 8 positions agree with TRBD2. CDR1 LGHNA and CDR2 YSLEER come from the germline V gene. The CDR3 extends over 15 amino acids. Unmatched junction bases numbered 8, after V lost 3 bases and J lost 4 bases. The CDR3 DNA reads as TGCGCCAGCAGCCACGGCTCGAGCGGGGGTTACGAGCAGTACTTC. Protein sequence: CASSHGSSGGYEQYF.

CDR3 region: CSVERQDNTGELFF. The CDR3 nucleotides are TGCAGCGTTGAAAGGCAGGACAACACCGGGGAGCTGTTTTTT. V gene TRBV29-1 combines with J gene TRBJ2-2, with no clear D. The CDR3 length is 14 residues. Germline V gives CDR1 SQVTM, CDR2 ANQGSEA. Trimming shortened V by 2 bases and J by 2 bases, and 9 bases separated the two germline ends.

This clonotype has just a few counts. V usage is TRBV2 and J usage is TRBJ1-3; D possibly corresponds to TRBD1 (6 bases). The CDR3 consists of 14 residues. Germline V CDR1 and CDR2: SNHLY, FYNNEI. Trimming left V 6 bases short and J 6 bases short, with 15 bases between. In nucleotides, the CDR3 is TGTGCCAGCAGGTTTCAGGGGATCGAAAACACCATATATTTT. As protein: CASRFQGIENTIYF.

This clonotype was counted many times. The chain links TRBV4-3 to TRBJ2-6; TRBD2 might be the D (5 bases). Per the germline V gene, CDR1 is LGHNA and CDR2 is YSLEER. The CDR3 has 15 amino acids. Trimming shortened V by 4 bases and J by 0 bases, and 7 bases separated the two germline ends. CDR3 loop: CASSPGISGANVLTF. The DNA of the CDR3 is TGCGCCAGCAGCCCCGGGATCTCTGGGGCCAACGTCCTGACTTTC.